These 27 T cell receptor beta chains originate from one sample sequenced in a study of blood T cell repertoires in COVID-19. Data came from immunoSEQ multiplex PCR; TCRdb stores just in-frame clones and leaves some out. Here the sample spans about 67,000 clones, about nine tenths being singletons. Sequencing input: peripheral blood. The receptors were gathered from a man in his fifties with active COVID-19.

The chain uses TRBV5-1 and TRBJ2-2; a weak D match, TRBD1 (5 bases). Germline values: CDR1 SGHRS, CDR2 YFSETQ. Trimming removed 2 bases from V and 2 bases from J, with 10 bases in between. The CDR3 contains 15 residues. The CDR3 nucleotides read TGCGCCAGCAGCTTCGCCCAGGGCAACACCGGGGAGCTGTTTTTT. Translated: CASSFAQGNTGELFF.

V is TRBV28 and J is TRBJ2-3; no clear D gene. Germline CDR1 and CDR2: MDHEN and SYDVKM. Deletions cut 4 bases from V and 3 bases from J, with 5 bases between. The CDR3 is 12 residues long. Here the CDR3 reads CASSSLTDTQYF. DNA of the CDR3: TGTGCCAGCAGTTCCCTTACAGATACGCAGTATTTT.

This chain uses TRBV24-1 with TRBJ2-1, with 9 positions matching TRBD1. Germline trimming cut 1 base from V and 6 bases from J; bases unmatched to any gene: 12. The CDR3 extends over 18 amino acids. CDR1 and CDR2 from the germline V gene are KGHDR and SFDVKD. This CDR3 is CATSDLGTGSGLGNEQFF. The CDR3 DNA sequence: TGTGCCACCAGTGATTTAGGGACAGGGTCGGGTCTAGGCAATGAGCAGTTCTTC.

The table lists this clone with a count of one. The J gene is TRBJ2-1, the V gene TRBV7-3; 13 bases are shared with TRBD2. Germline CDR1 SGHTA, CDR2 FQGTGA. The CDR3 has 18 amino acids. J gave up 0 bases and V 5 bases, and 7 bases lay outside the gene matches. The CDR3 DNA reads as TGTGCCAGCAGCCTCAAGACTAGCGGGGGGCCCTCCTACAATGAGCAGTTCTTC. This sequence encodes CASSLKTSGGPSYNEQFF.

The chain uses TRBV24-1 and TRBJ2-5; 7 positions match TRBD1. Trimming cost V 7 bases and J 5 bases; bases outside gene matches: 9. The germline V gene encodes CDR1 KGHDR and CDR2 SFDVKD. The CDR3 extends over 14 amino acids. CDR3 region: CATRGDSPGETQYF. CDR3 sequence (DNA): TGTGCCACCAGAGGGGACAGCCCCGGGGAGACCCAGTACTTC.

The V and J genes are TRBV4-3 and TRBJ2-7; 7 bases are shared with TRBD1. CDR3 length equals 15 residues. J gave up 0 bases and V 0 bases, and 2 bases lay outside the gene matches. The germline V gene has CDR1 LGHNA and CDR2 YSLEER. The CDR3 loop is CASSQETGNSYEQYF. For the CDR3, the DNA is TGCGCCAGCAGCCAAGAGACAGGGAACTCCTACGAGCAGTACTTC.

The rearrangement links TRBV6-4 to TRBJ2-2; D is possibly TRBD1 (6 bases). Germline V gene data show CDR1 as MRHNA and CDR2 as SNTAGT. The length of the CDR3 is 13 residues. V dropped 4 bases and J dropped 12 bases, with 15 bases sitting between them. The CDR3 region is CASSAEQGGKLFF. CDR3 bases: TGTGCCAGCAGTGCGGAACAGGGTGGGAAGCTGTTTTTT.

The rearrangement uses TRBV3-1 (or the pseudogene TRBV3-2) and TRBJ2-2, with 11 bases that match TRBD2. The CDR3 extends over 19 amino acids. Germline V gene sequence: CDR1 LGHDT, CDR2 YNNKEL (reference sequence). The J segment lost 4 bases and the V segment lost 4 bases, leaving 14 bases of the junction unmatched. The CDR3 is CASSLSSLGLAETTGELFF. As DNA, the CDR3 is TGTGCCAGCAGCCTCTCGAGTCTGGGACTAGCGGAGACCACCGGGGAGCTGTTTTTT.

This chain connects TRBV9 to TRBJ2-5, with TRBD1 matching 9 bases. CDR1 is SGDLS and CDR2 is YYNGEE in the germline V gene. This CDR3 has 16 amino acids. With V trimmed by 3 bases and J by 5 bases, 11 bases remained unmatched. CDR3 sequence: CASSELTGGPTETQYF. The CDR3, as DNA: TGTGCCAGCAGCGAACTAACAGGGGGCCCCACCGAGACCCAGTACTTC.

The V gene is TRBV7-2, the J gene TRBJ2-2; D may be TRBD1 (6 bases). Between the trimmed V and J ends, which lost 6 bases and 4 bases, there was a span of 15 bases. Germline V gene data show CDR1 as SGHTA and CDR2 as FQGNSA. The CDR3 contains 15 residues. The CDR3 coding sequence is TGTGCCAGCAGTCCCGGGACAAGGGGCACCGGGGAGCTGTTTTTT. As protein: CASSPGTRGTGELFF.

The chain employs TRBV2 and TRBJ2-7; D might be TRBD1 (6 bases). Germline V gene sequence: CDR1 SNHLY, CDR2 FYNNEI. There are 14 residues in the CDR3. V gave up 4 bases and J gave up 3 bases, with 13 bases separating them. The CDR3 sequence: CASSVLQGIYEQYF. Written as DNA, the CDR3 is TGTGCCAGCAGTGTCTTACAGGGCATCTACGAGCAGTACTTC.

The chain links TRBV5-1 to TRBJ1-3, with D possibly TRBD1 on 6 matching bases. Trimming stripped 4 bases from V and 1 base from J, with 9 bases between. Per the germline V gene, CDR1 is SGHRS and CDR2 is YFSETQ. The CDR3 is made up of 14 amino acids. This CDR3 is CASSEGVSGNTIYF. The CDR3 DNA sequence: TGCGCCAGCAGCGAGGGGGTTTCTGGAAACACCATATATTTT.

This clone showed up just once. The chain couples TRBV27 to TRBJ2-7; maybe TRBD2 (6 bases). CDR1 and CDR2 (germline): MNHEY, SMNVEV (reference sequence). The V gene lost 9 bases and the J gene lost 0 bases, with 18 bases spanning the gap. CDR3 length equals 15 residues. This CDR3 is CASGTYFSSSYEQYF. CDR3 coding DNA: TGTGCCAGTGGGACTTACTTCTCGAGCTCCTACGAGCAGTACTTC.

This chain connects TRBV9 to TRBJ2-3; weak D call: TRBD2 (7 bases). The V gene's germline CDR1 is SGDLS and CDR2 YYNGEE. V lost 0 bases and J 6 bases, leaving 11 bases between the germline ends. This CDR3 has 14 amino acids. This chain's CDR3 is CASSVGRGADTQYF. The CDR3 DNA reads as TGTGCCAGCAGCGTAGGTCGGGGGGCCGATACGCAGTATTTT.

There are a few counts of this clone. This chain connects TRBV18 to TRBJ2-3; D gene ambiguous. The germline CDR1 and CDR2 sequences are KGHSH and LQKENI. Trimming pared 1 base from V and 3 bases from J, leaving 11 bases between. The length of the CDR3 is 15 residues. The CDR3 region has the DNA TGTGCCAGCTCACCACAAACAGCCAGTACAGATACGCAGTATTTT. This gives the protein CASSPQTASTDTQYF.

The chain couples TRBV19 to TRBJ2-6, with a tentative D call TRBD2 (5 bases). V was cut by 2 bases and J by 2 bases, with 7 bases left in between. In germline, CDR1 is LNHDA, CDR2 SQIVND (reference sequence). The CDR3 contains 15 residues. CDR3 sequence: CASSISGTGANVLTF. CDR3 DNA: TGTGCCAGTAGTATATCGGGGACTGGGGCCAACGTCCTGACTTTC.

CDR3 DNA: TGTGCCAGCAGCCAAAGGGGGACTAGCGGGAGGGGGAGCTCCTACAATGAGCAGTTCTTC. This gives the protein CASSQRGTSGRGSSYNEQFF. This chain links TRBV3-1 (or the pseudogene TRBV3-2) with TRBJ2-1; 16 nucleotides align to TRBD2. Per germline, CDR1 LGHDT and CDR2 YNNKEL (reference sequence). The length of the CDR3 is 20 residues. The V gene end was trimmed by 2 bases and the J gene end by 0 bases; junction bases not matched to a gene: 7.

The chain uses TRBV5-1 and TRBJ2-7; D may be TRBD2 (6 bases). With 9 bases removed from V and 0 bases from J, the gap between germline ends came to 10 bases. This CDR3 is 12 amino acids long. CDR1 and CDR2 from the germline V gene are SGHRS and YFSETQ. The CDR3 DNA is TGCGCCACGGGACTCAACTCCTACGAGCAGTACTTC. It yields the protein CATGLNSYEQYF.

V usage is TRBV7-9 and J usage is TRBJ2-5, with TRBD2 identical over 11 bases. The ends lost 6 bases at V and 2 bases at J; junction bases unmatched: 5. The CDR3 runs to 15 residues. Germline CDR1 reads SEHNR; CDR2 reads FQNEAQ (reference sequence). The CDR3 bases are TGTGCCAGCAGTCAGACTAGCGGGGCACAAGAGACCCAGTACTTC. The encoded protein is CASSQTSGAQETQYF.

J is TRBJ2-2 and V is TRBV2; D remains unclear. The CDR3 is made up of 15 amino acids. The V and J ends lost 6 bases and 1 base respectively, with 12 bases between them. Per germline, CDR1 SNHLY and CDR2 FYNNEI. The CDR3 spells CASRVDTVNTGELFF. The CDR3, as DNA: TGTGCCAGCAGGGTAGACACGGTGAACACCGGGGAGCTGTTTTTT. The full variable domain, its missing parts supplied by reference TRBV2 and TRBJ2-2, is EPEVTQTPSHQVTQMGQEVILRCVPISNHLYFYWYRQILGQKVEFLVSFYNNEISEKSEIFDDQFSVERPDGSNFTLKIRSTKLEDSAMYFCASRVDTVNTGELFFGEGSRLTVL.

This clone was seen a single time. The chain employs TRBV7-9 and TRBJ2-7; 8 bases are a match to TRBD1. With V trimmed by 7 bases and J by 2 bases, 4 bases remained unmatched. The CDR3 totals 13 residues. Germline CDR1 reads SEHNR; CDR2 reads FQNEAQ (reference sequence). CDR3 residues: CASTRGLAYEQYF. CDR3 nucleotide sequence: TGTGCCAGCACCAGGGGGCTGGCCTACGAGCAGTACTTC.

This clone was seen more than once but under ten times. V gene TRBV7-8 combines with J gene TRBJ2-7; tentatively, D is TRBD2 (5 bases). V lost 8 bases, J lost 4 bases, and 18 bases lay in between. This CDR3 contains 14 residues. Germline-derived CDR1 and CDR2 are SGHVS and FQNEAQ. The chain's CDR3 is CASGGNSWGYEQYF. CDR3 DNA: TGTGCCAGCGGAGGAAACTCCTGGGGTTACGAGCAGTACTTC.

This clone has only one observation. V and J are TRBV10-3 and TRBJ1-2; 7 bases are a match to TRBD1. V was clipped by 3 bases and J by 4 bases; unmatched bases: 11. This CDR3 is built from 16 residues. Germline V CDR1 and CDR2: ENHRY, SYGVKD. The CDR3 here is CAISDIRDRVTYGYTF. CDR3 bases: TGTGCCATCAGTGATATCCGAGACAGGGTTACCTATGGCTACACCTTC.

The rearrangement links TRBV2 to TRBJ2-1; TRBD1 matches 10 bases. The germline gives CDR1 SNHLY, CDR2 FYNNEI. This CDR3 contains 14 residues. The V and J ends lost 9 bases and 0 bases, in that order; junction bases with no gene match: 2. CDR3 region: CARRDRGSYNEQFF. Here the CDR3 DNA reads TGTGCCAGGAGGGACAGGGGCTCCTACAATGAGCAGTTCTTC.

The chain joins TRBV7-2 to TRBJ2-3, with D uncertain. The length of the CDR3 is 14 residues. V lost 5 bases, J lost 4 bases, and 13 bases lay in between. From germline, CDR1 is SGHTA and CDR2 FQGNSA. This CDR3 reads CASSQTWRSDTQYF. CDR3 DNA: TGTGCCAGCAGCCAGACTTGGCGATCAGATACGCAGTATTTT. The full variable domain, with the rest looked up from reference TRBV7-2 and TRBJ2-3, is GAGVSQSPSNKVTEKGKDVELRCDPISGHTALYWYRQSLGQGLEFLIYFQGNSAPDKSGLPSDRFSAERTGGSVSTLTIQRTQQEDSAVYLCASSQTWRSDTQYFGPGTRLTVL.

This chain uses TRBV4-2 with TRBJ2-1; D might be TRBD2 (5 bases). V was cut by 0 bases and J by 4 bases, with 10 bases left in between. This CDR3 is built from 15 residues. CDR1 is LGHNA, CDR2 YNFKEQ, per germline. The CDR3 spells CASSQEGSGYNEQFF. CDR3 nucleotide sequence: TGTGCCAGCAGCCAAGAGGGGAGTGGTTACAATGAGCAGTTCTTC.

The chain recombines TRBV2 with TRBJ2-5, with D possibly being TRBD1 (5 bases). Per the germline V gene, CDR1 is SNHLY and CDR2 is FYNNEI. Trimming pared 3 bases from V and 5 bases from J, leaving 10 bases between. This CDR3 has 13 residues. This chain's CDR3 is CASSDRTRETQYF. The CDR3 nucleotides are TGTGCCAGCAGTGACAGGACAAGGGAGACCCAGTACTTC.